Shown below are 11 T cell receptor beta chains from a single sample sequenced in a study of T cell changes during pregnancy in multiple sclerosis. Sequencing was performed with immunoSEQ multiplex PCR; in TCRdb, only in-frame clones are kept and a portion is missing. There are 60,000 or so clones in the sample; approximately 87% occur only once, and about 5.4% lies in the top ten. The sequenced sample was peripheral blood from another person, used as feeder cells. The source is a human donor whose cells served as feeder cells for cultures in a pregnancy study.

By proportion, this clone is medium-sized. CDR3 residues: CATAGVNTGELFF. The CDR3 bases are TGTGCCACCGCGGGAGTCAACACCGGGGAGCTGTTTTTT. This chain connects TRBV19 to TRBJ2-2; TRBD2 aligns across 7 bases. This CDR3 is 13 amino acids long. Germline values: CDR1 LNHDA, CDR2 SQIVND (reference sequence). V lost 10 bases, J lost 2 bases, and 4 bases stayed unmatched.

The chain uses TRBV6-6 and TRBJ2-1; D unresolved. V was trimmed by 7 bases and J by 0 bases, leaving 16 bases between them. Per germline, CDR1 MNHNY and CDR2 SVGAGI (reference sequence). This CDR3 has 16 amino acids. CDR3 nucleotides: TGTGCCAGCATCGATCCCTACCGGAGCTCCTACAATGAGCAGTTCTTC. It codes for CASIDPYRSSYNEQFF.

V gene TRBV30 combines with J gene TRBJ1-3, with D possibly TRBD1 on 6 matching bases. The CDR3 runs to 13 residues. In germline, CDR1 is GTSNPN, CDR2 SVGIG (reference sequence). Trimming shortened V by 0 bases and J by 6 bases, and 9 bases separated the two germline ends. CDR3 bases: TGTGCCTGGAGTGTAGGGGGAGCAAACACCATATATTTT. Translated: CAWSVGGANTIYF.

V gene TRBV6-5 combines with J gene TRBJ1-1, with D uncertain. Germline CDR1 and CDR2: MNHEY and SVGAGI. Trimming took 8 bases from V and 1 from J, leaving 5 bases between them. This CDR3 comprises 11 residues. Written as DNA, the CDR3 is TGTGCCAGCGGGTGGAACACTGAAGCTTTCTTT. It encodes CASGWNTEAFF.

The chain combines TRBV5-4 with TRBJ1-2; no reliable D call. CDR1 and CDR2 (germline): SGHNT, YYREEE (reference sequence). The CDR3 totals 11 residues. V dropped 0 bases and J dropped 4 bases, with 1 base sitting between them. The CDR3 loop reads CASSLAYGYTF. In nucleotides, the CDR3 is TGTGCCAGCAGCTTGGCCTATGGCTACACCTTC.

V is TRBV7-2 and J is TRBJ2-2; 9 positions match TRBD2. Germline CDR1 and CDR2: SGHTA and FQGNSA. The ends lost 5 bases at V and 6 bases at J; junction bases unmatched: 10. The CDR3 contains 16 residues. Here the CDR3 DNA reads TGTGCCAGCAGCGGACGAGGACTAGCGACTTCCGGGGAGCTGTTTTTT. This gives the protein CASSGRGLATSGELFF. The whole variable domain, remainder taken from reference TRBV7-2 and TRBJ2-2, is GAGVSQSPSNKVTEKGKDVELRCDPISGHTALYWYRQSLGQGLEFLIYFQGNSAPDKSGLPSDRFSAERTGGSVSTLTIQRTQQEDSAVYLCASSGRGLATSGELFFGEGSRLTVL.

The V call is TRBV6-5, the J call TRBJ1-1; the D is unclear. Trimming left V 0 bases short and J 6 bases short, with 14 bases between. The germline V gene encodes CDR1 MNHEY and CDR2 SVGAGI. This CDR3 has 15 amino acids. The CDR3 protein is CASSYSMGGRAEAFF. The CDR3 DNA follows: TGTGCCAGCAGTTACTCGATGGGTGGTCGCGCTGAAGCTTTCTTT.

Here the CDR3 DNA reads TGTGCCAGCAGCGGACAGTTATACAATGAGCAGTTCTTC. It is translated as CASSGQLYNEQFF. The chain has TRBV28 and TRBJ2-1, with D possibly matching TRBD1 (6 bases). Trimming removed 6 bases at V and 4 bases at J, with 10 bases between. The CDR3 covers 13 residues. Germline V gives CDR1 MDHEN, CDR2 SYDVKM.

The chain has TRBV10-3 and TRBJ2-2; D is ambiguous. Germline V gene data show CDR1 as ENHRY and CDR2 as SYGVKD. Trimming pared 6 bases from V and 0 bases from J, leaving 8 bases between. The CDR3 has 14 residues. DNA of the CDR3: TGTGCCATCAGGGACGGCGCGAACACCGGGGAGCTGTTTTTT. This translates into CAIRDGANTGELFF.

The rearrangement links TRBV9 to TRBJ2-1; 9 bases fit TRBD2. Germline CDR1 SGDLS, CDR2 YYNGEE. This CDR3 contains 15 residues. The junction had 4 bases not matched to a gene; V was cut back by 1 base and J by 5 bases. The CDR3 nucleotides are TGTGCCAGCAGCGTATTAGCTAGCGGGGACAATGAGCAGTTCTTC. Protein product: CASSVLASGDNEQFF.

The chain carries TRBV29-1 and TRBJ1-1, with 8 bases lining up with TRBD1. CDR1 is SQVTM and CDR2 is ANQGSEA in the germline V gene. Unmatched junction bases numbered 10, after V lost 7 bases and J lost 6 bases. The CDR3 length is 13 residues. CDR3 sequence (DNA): TGCAGCGGGTTTAGTGGACAGGGCGCTGAAGCTTTCTTT. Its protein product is CSGFSGQGAEAFF.